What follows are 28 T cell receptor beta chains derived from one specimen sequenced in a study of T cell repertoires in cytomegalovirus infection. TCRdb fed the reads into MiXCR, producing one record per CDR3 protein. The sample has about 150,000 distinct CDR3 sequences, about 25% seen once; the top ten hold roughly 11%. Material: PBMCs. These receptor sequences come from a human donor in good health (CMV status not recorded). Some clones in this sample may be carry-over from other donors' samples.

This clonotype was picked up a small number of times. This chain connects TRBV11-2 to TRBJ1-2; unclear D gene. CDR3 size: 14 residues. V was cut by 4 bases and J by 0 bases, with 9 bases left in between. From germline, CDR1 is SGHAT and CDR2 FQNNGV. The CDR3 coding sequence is TGTGCCAGCAGCTCATTAGGGACTAACTATGGCTACACCTTC. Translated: CASSSLGTNYGYTF.

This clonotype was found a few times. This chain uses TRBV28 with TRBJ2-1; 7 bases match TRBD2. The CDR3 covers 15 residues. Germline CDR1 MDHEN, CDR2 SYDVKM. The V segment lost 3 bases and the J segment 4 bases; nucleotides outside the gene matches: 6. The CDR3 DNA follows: TGTGCCAGCAGTTTTGATCCGGGACTATACAATGAGCAGTTCTTC. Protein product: CASSFDPGLYNEQFF.

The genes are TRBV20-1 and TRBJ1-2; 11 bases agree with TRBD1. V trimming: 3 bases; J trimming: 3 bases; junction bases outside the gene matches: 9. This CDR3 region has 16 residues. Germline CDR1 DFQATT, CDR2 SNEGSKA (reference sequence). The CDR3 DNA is TGCAGTGCTAGGAGGACAGGGGGCGCCGGTCACTATGGCTACACCTTC. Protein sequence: CSARRTGGAGHYGYTF.

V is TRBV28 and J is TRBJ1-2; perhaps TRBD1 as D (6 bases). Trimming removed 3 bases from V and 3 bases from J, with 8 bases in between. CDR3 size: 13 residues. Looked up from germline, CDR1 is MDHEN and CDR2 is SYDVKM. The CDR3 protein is CASSFGGHYGYTF. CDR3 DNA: TGTGCCAGCAGTTTCGGGGGGCACTATGGCTACACCTTC.

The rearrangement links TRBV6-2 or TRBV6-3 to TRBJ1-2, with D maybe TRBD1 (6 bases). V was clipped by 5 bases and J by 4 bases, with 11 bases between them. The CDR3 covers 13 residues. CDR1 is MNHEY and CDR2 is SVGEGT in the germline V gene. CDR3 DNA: TGTGCCAGCAGTCGCTACAGGGCCTATGGCTACACCTTC. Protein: CASSRYRAYGYTF.

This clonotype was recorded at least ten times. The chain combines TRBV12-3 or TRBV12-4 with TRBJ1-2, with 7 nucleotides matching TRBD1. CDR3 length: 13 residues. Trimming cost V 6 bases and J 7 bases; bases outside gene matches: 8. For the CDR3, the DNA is TGTGCCAGCAGCATCGACAGGGCTCGTGGCTACACCTTC. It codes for CASSIDRARGYTF.

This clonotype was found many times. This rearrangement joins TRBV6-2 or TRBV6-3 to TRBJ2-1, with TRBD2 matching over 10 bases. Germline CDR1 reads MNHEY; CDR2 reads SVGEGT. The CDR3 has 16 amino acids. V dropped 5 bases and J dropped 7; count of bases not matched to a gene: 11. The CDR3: CASSPLAGVSLNEQFF. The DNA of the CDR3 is TGTGCCAGCAGTCCCCTAGCGGGAGTGTCGTTGAATGAGCAGTTCTTC.

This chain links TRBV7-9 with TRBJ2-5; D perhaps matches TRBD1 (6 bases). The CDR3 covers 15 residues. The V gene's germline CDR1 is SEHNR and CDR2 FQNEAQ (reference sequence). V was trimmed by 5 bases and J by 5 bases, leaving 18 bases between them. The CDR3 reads CASSQQGARAETQYF. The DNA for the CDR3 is TGTGCCAGCAGCCAACAGGGTGCTCGCGCGGAGACCCAGTACTTC. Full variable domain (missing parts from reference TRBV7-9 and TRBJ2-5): DTGVSQNPRHKITKRGQNVTFRCDPISEHNRLYWYRQTLGQGPEFLTYFQNEAQLEKSRLLSDRFSAERPKGSFSTLEIQRTEQGDSAMYLCASSQQGARAETQYFGPGTRLLVL.

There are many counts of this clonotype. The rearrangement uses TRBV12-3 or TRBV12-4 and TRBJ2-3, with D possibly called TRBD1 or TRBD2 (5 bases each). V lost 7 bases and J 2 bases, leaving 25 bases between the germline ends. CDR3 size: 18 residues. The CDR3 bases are TGTGCCAGCACCCCGGGGTTTGGGGGACGGGCGACCACAGATACGCAGTATTTT. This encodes CASTPGFGGRATTDTQYF.

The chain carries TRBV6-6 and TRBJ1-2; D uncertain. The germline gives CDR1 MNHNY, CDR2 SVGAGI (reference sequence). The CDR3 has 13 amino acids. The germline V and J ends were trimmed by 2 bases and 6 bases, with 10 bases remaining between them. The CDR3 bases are TGTGCCAGCAGTTACGCACAGATCGATGGCTACACCTTC. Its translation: CASSYAQIDGYTF.

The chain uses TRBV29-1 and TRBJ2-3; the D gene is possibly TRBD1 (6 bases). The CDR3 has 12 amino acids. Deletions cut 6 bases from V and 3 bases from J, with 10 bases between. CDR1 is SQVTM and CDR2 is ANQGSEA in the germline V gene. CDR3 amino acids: CSVSRGTDTQYF. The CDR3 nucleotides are TGCAGCGTGTCCAGGGGAACAGATACGCAGTATTTT.

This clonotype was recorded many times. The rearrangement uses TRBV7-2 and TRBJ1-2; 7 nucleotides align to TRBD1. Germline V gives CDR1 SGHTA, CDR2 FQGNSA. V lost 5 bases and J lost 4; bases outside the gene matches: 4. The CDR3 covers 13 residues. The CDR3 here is CASSRQGVYGYTF. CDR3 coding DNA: TGTGCCAGCAGCCGACAGGGAGTCTATGGCTACACCTTC.

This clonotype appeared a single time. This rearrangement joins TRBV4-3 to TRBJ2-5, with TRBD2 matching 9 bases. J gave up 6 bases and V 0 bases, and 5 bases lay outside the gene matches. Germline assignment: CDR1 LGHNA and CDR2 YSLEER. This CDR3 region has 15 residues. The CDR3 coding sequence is TGCGCCAGCAGCCAAGATTGGCTAGCGGGGCAGACCCAGTACTTC. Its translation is CASSQDWLAGQTQYF.

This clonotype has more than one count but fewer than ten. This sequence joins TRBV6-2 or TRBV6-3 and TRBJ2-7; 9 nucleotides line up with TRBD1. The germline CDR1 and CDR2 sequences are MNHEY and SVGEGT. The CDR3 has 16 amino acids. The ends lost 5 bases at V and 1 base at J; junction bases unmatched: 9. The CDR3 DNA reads TGTGCCAGCAGTGATCCGGGACAGGGCCGGTCCTACGAGCAGTACTTC. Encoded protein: CASSDPGQGRSYEQYF.

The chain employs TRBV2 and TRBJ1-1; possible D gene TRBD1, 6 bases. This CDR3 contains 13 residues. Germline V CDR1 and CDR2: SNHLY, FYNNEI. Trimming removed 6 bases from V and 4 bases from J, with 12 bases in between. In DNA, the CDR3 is TGTGCCAGCAGCGACAGGACCGGCACTGAAGCTTTCTTT. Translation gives CASSDRTGTEAFF.

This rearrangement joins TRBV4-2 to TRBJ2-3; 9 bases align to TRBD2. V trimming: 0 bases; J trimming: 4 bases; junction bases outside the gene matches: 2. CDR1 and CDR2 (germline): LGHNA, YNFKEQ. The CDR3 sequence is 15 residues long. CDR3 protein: CASSQDLAGSDTQYF. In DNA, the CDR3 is TGTGCCAGCAGCCAAGATCTAGCGGGGTCAGATACGCAGTATTTT.

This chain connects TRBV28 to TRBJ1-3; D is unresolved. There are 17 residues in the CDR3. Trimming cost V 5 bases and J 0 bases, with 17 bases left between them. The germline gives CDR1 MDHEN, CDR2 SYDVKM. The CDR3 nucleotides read TGTGCCAGCAGTCAAGTTGCAGGACGGAACTCTGGAAACACCATATATTTT. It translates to CASSQVAGRNSGNTIYF.

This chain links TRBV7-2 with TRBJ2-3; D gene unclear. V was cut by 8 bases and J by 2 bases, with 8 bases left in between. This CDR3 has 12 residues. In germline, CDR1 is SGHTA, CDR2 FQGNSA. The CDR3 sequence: CASGHYTDTQYF. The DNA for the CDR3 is TGTGCCAGCGGTCATTACACAGATACGCAGTATTTT.

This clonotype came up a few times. This CDR3 is CASSTGTSGGLEQFF. The CDR3 DNA is TGTGCCAGCAGCACCGGGACTAGCGGGGGTCTTGAGCAGTTCTTC. The chain carries TRBV3-1 and TRBJ2-1; TRBD2 agrees at 14 bases. V lost 5 bases and J lost 9; bases outside the gene matches: 6. CDR1 is LGHDT and CDR2 is YNNKEL in the germline V gene (reference sequence). This CDR3 comprises 15 residues.

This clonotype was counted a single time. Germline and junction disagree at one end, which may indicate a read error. The CDR3 reads CASSFSLLGTGGENGQFF. Here the CDR3 DNA reads TGTGCCAGCAGTTTCTCCCTTCTCGGGACGGGGGGGGAGAATGGGCAGTTCTTC. The gene calls are TRBV28 and TRBJ2-1, with 8 nucleotides matching TRBD2. The germline V gene has CDR1 MDHEN and CDR2 SYDVKM. The CDR3 spans 18 residues.

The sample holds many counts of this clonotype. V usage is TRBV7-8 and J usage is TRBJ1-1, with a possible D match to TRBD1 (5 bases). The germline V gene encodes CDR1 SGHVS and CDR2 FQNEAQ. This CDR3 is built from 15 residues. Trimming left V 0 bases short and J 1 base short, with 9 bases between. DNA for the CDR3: TGTGCCAGCAGCTTAGCGCTTAGGGGGAACACTGAAGCTTTCTTT. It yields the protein CASSLALRGNTEAFF.

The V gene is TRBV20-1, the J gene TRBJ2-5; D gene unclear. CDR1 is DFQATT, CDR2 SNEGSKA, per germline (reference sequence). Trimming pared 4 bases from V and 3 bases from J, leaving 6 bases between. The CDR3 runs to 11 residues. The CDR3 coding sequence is TGCAGTGCTACCCAGAAAGAGACCCAGTACTTC. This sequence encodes CSATQKETQYF.

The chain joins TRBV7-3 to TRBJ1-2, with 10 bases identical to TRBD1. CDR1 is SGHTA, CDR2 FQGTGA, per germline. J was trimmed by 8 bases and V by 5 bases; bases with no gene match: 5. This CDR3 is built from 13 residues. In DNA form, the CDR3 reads TGTGCCAGCAGCGCGACAGGGGGCGCAGGCTACACCTTC. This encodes CASSATGGAGYTF.

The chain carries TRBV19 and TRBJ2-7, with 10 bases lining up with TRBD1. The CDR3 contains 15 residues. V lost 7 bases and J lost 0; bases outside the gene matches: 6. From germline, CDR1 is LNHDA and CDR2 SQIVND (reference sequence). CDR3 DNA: TGTGCCAGTAAAGCCGGGACAGGGGCCTCCTACGAGCAGTACTTC. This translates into CASKAGTGASYEQYF.

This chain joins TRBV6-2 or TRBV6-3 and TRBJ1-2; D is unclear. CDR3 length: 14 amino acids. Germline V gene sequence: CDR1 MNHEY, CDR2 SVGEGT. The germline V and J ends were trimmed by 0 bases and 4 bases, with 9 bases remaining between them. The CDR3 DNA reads TGTGCCAGCAGTTACTCGGGCGGAGGCTATGGCTACACCTTC. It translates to CASSYSGGGYGYTF.

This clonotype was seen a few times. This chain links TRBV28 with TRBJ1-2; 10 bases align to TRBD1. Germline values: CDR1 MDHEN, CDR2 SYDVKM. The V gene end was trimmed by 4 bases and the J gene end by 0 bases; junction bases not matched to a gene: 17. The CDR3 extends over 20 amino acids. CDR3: CASSSPVGQGSYRANYGYTF. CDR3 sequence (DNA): TGTGCCAGCAGTTCCCCTGTGGGACAGGGGTCATACCGCGCTAACTATGGCTACACCTTC.

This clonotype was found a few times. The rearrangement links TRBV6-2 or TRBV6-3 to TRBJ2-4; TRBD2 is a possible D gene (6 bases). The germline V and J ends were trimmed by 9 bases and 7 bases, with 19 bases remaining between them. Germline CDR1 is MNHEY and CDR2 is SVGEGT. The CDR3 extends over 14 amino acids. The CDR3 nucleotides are TGTGCCAGTAAACCAGACGGGAGCTCCAACATTCAGTACTTC. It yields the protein CASKPDGSSNIQYF.

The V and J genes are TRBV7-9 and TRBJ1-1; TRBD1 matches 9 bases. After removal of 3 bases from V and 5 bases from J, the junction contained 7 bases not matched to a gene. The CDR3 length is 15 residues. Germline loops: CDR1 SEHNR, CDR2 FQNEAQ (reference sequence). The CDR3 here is CASSLGDRDETEAFF. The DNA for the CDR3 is TGTGCCAGCAGCTTGGGGGACAGGGACGAGACTGAAGCTTTCTTT.